This TCR beta chain was found in a study of OX40 agonist ivuxolimab in advanced cancers. General study findings and limits: The mean number of expanded clones was higher in CD8+ T cells than in CD4+.

Clones were sequenced by immunoSEQ multiplex PCR, and TCRdb holds only the in-frame ones, with some missing. The sample contains fewer than 75,000 clones, 85% to 90% of which appear only once. This clone has only a few counts. Its matching antigen is unknown. Per germline, CDR1 SGDLS and CDR2 YYNGEE. CDR3 length: 15 residues. V dropped 4 bases and J dropped 3 bases, with 16 bases sitting between them. The rearrangement uses TRBV9 and TRBJ1-1; possibly TRBD1 for D (5 bases). The source of this sequence is an adult with an advanced solid tumor such as melanoma, head and neck, liver or kidney cancer. This specimen was CD4+ or CD8+ T cells sorted from blood, taken in a trial of the OX40 agonist ivuxolimab. Written as DNA, the CDR3 is TGTGCCAGCAGCCCGAGAATGGGAGGGGACACTGAAGCTTTCTTT. Translated: CASSPRMGGDTEAFF. The whole variable domain, remainder taken from reference TRBV9 and TRBJ1-1, is DSGVTQTPKHLITATGQRVTLRCSPRSGDLSVYWYQQSLDQGLQFLIQYYNGEERAKGNILERFSAQQFPDLHSELNLSSLELGDSALYFCASSPRMGGDTEAFFGQGTRLTVV.